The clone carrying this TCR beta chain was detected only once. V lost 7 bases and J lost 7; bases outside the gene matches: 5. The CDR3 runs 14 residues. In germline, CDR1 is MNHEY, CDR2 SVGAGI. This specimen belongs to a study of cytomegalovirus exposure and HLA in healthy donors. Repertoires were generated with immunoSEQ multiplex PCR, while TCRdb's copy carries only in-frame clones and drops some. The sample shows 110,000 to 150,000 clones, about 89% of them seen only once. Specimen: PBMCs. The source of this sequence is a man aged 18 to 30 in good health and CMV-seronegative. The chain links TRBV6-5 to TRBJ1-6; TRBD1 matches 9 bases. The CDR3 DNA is TGTGCCAGCAATTCTGGACAGGGGAATTCACCCCTCCACTTT. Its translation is CASNSGQGNSPLHF.